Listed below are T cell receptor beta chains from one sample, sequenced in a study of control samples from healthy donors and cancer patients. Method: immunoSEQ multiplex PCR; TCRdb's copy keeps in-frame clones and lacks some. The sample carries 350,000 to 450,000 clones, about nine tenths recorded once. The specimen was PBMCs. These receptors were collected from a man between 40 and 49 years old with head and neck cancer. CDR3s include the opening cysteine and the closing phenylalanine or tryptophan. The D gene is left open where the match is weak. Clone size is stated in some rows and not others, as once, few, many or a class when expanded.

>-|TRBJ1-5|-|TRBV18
TGTGCCAGCTCACCATCGGGGGGTGACAATCAGCCCCAGCATTTT
CASSPSGGDNQPQHF
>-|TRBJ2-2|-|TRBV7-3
TGTGCCAGCAGCCCCCAGGGGCCCCACACCGGGGAGCTGTTTTTT
CASSPQGPHTGELFF
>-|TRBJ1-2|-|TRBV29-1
TGCAGCGTTGAACGTGGACCCGGAGGGACCGGCTATGGCTACACCTTC
CSVERGPGGTGYGYTF
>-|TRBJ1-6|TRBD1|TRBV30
TGTGCCTGGAGTCGGGGACAGGTGAATTCACCCCTCCACTTT
CAWSRGQVNSPLHF
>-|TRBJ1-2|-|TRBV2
TGTGCCAGCAGTGAACGCCTAGCTAACTATGGCTACACCTTC
CASSERLANYGYTF
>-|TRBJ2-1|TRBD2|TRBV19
TGTGCCAGTACCGTTATGGCTAGCGGAGACAATGAGCAGTTCTTC
CASTVMASGDNEQFF
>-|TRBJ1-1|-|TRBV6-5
TGTGCCAGCAGTTACTTGGACAGTGAAGCTTTCTTT
CASSYLDSEAFF
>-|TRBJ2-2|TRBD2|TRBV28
TGTGCCAGCAGTTTATCAGCGGGAGGGGCGAGGACCGGGGAGCTGTTTTTT
CASSLSAGGARTGELFF
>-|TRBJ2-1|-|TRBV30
TGTGCCTGGAGTGACGGGTTGGGGAATGAGCAGTTCTTC
CAWSDGLGNEQFF
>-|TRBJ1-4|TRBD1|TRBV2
TGTGCCAGCACCCGGGACAGGGGGCCGAGGCAAGGTGAAAAACTGTTTTTT
CASTRDRGPRQGEKLFF
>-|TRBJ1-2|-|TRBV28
TGTGCCAGCAGTACCCCCCGGATCACCCACGGCTACACCTTC
CASSTPRITHGYTF
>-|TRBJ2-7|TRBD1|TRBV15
TGTGCCACCAGCGGCTCCGTGGACAGGGCATCGTACGAGCAGTACTTC
CATSGSVDRASYEQYF
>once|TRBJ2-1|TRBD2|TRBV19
TGTGCCAGTAGTAACCCTAGCGGGGGGGCCACCTACAATGAGCAGTTCTTC
CASSNPSGGATYNEQFF
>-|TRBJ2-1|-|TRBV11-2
TGTGCCAGCAGCCTTGGTGATTCCTCCGACAATGAGCAGTTCTTC
CASSLGDSSDNEQFF
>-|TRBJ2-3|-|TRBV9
TGTGCCAGCAGCGTAGGAGGGAGGTTCGATGATACGCAGTATTTT
CASSVGGRFDDTQYF
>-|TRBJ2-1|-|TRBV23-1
TGCGCCAGCATTCCCGGCGGGGAATCCTACAATGAGCAGTTCTTC
CASIPGGESYNEQFF
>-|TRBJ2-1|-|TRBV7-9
TGTGCCAGCAGCTTAACCAGCGCCTACAATGAGCAGTTCTTC
CASSLTSAYNEQFF
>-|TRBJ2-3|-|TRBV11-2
TGTGCCAGCAGCTTAGGGGGCGGGTGGGATACGCAGTATTTT
CASSLGGGWDTQYF
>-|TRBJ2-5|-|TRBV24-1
TGTGCCACCAGTGATGGGAGGGGGGAGACCCAGTACTTC
CATSDGRGETQYF
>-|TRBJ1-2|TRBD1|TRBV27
TGTGCCAGCAGTAACCGCCGGGACAGGGGACTCTATGGCTACACCTTC
CASSNRRDRGLYGYTF
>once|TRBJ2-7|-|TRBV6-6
TGTGCCAGCAGCACCGCCAGCGAGCAGTACTTC
CASSTASEQYF
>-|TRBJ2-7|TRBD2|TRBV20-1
TGCAGTGCTAGTGGGTTTGGGCTAGCGGACTCCTACGAGCAGTACTTC
CSASGFGLADSYEQYF
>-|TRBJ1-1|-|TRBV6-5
TGTGCCAGCATAACACCGGGGGGCAGTTTCGCTGAAGCTTTCTTT
CASITPGGSFAEAFF
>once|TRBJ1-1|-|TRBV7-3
TGTGCCAGCAGCTTAACGGTCGGGATGAACACTGAAGCTTTCTTT
CASSLTVGMNTEAFF
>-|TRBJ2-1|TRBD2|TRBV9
TGTGCCAGCAGCGACCCCCTCGGGGCGGGGGGGTACAATGAGCAGTTCTTC
CASSDPLGAGGYNEQFF
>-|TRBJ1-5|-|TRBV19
TGTGCCAGTAGTATCCAGCCGGGCCAGCCCCAGCATTTT
CASSIQPGQPQHF
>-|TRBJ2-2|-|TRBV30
TGTGCCTGGAGTGCCTATTCCACCGGGGAGCTGTTTTTT
CAWSAYSTGELFF
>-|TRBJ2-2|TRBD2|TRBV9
TGTGCCAGCAGCGTAGAACTAGCGGGAGTTAACACCGGGGAGCTGTTTTTT
CASSVELAGVNTGELFF
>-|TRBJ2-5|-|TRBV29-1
TGCAGCGTTGAACCGCAGGGGTACGAGACCCAGTACTTC
CSVEPQGYETQYF
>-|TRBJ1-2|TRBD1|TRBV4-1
TGCGCCAGCAGCCAAGACCCCGCCAGGGGGGATGGCTACACCTTC
CASSQDPARGDGYTF
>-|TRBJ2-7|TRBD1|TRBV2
TGTGCCAGCATAGGGACAGGGGGGGCAGTGGGCGAGCAGTACTTC
CASIGTGGAVGEQYF
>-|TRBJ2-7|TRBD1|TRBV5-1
TGCGCCAGCAGCAAGAGACAGGGGGCTTCCTACGAGCAGTACTTC
CASSKRQGASYEQYF
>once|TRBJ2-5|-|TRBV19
TGTGCCAGTAGTATATATGGGGCGATCCAAGAGACCCAGTACTTC
CASSIYGAIQETQYF
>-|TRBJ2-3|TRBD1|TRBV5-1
TGCGCCAGCAGCTCAAGACAGGGGGCGACAGATACGCAGTATTTT
CASSSRQGATDTQYF
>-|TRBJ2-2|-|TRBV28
TGTGCCAGCTACTCGTTAGGGCGGGCCTACAGCAACACCGGGGAGCTGTTTTTT
CASYSLGRAYSNTGELFF
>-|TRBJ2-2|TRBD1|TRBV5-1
TGCGCCAGCAGCTTAACAACAGGGGCCGGGGAGCTGTTTTTT
CASSLTTGAGELFF
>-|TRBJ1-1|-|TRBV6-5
TGTGCCAGCATGAGGGACACTGAAGCTTTCTTT
CASMRDTEAFF
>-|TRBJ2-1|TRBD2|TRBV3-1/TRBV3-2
TGTGCCAGCAACTTTCTAGCGGGGGACAATGAGCAGTTCTTC
CASNFLAGDNEQFF
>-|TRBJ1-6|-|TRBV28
TGTGCCAGCAGTTTTCGTGGCCTGGAAACTTATAATTCACCCCTCCACTTT
CASSFRGLETYNSPLHF
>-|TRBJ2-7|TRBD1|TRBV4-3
TGCGCCAGCAGCCAAGATCTAGGGACAGGGGGCCCGCACCCATACGAGCAGTACTTC
CASSQDLGTGGPHPYEQYF